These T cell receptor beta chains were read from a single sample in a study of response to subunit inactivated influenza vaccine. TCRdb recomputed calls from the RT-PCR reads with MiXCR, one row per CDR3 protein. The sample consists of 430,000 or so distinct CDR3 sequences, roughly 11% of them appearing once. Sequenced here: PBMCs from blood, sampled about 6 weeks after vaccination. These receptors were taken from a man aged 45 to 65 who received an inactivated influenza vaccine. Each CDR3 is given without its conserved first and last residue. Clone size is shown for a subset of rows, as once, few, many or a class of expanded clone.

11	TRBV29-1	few	SVRSPRENIQY
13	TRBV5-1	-	ASSLGADRNYGYT
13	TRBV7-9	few	ASSLVNRSSYEQY
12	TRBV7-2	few	ASSLASGSSEQY
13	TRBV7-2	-	ASSLGSGAGQPQH
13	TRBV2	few	ASSVEGGIYNEQF
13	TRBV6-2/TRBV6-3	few	ASSSTSGRGYEQF
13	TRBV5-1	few	ASSSQGGNANEQF
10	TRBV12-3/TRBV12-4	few	ASSLFVDTQY
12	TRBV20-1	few	SASQGAHTGELF
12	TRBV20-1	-	SARSSRVNSPLH
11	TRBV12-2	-	ASRSVETGELF
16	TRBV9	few	ASSVAVGGHRLQETQY
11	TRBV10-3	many	AISEPTIGELF
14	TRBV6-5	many	ASSYDPGLLTYEQY
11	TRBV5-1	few	ASSLDSVEKLF
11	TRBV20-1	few	SAGGGPGYEQY
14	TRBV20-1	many	SARELTGGRIYEQY
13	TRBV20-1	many	SARPTSGFYNEQF
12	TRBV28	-	ASSRRGPGNTIY
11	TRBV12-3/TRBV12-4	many	ASSRGQGKTQY
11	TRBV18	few	ASSPLLVHEQF
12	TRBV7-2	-	ASKLDRPNYEQY
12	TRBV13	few	ASRVGHLQETQY
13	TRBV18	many	ASSQEGQVRDEQF
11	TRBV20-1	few	SVGPGQGYIQY
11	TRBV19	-	ASSIGVDQPQH
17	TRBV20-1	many	SVIPLGLAGEADVNEQY
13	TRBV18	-	ASSPLASGLNEQF
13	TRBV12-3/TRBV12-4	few	ASSSLAGWGDTQY
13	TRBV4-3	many	ASSQVRTSYNEQF
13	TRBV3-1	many	ASSQRRDSSYEQY
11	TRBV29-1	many	SGGQGRTGELF
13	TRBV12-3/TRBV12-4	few	ASIPGHGAGNTIY
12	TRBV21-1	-	ASSNSAGCHEQY
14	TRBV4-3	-	ASSQGVQGSGNTIY
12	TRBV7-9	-	TSSFGQRNTEAF
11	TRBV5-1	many	ASSQDSLDEAF
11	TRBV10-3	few	AITPQSGLEQY
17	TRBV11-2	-	ASSFRGLAGTINIYEQY
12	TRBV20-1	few	SASTGGPKVTQY
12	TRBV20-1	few	SAKVGHSGNTIY
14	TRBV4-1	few	ASSRGPGGETDTQY
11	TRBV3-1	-	ASSPTAFYEQY
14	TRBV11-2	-	ASSLKLTYSQETQY
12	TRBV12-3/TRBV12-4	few	ASSLGGRGRGYT
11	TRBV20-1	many	SAKAGQGNIQY
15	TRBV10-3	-	AISDGGGRAVGNEQF
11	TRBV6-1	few	ASSQVGALGYT
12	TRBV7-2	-	ASSLQASTDTQY
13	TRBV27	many	ASSSGLAYYNEQF
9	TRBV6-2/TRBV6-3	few	ASSLNRGYT
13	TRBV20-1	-	SAQGTSGNTDTQY
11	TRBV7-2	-	ASSLDISYEQH
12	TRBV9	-	ASSGGQGYNEQF
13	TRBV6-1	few	ASSPPGLAAQEQY
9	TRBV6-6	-	ASSDRGKQY
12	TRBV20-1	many	SARVGGMAGELF
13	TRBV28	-	ASSTPGRNIGGYT
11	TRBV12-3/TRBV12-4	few	ASTTANTDTQY